This is a list of T cell receptor beta chains from one sample in a study of vaccination effects on CD4 cells after COVID-19. TCRdb's table, derived via immunoSEQ multiplex PCR, lists solely in-frame clones and lacks some. The table lists some 39,000 clones, 82% of them singletons, with approximately 3% in the top ten. No cognate antigen is known for these TCRs. Sequenced here: CD4+ T cells from PBMCs cultured without peptide, sampled before COVID-19 vaccination. The receptor set was obtained from a human donor who received a COVID-19 vaccine. CDR3s leave out the opening cysteine and the closing phenylalanine or tryptophan.

v_call	j_call	cdr3_aa
TRBV5-5	TRBJ2-5	ASSLAVGGGQETQY
TRBV19	TRBJ1-5	ASSIAWDQYQPQH
TRBV5-8	TRBJ2-2	ASSFQGFTGELF
TRBV24-1	TRBJ2-5	ATSDHRVQETQY
TRBV19	TRBJ2-5	ASTSGGHEETQY
TRBV27	TRBJ2-3	ASSFLGPESTDTQY
TRBV28	TRBJ1-3	ASSETGGSGNTIY
TRBV6-2/TRBV6-3	TRBJ1-5	ASSDDRNQPQH
TRBV5-1	TRBJ2-1	ASSLWAGYSYNEQF
TRBV11-3	TRBJ2-1	ASSPTGGAYNEQF
TRBV11-3	TRBJ2-1	ASSQTGVSDNEQF
TRBV28	TRBJ1-5	ASSRGGTNQPQH
TRBV7-3	TRBJ2-3	ASSLTLAGGQSQY
TRBV4-3	TRBJ1-4	ASSHVQGRDEKLF
TRBV2	TRBJ1-1	ASSRRVSVIRTEAF
TRBV7-7	TRBJ2-2	ACGQGPNTGELF
TRBV4-3	TRBJ2-5	ASSQTAVNFQETQY
TRBV19	TRBJ2-5	ASSPRTGGKKTQY
TRBV2	TRBJ2-4	ASSGVDIQY
TRBV6-4	TRBJ1-5	ASSAETGPNQPQH
TRBV3-1/TRBV3-2	TRBJ1-5	ASSQGPRRDRQPQH
TRBV28	TRBJ1-6	ASSDQGAPGSPLH
TRBV4-3	TRBJ1-3	ASSQDLVVRTGGDTIY